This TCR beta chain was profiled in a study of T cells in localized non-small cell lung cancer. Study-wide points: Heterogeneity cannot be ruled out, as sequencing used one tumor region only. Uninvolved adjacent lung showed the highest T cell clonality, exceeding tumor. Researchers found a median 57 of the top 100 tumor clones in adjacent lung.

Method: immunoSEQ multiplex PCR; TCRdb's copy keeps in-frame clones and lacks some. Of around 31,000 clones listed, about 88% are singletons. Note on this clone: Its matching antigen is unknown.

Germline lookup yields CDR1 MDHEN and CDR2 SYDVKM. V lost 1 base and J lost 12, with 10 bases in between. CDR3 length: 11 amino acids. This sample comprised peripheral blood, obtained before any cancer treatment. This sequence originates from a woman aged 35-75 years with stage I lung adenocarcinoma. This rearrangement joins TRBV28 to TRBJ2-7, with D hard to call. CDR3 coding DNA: TGTGCCAGCAGTTTATCTAGGGAAAGGTACTTC. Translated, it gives CASSLSRERYF.